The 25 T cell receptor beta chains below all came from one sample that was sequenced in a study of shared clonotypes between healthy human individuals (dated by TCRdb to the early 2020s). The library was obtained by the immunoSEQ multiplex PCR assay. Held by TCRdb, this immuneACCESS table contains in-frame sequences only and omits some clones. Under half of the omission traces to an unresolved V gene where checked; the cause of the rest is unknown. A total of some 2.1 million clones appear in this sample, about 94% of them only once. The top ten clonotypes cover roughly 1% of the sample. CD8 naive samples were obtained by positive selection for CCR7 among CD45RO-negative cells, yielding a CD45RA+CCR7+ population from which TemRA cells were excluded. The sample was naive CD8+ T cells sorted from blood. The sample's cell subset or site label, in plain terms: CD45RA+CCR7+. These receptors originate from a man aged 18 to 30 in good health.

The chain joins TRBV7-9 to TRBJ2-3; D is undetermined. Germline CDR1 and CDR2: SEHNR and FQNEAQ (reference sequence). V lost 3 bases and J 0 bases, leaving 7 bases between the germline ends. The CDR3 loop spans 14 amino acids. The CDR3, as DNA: TGTGCCAGCAGCTTTTTTCTAAGCACAGATACGCAGTATTTT. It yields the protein CASSFFLSTDTQYF. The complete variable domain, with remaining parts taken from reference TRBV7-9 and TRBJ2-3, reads DTGVSQNPRHKITKRGQNVTFRCDPISEHNRLYWYRQTLGQGPEFLTYFQNEAQLEKSRLLSDRFSAERPKGSFSTLEIQRTEQGDSAMYLCASSFFLSTDTQYFGPGTRLTVL.

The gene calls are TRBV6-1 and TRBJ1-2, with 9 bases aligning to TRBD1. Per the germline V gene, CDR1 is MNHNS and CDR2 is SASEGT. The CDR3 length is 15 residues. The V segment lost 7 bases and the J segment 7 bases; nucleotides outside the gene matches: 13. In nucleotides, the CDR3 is TGTGCCAGCAAAGCTACAGGGGGCGATTTGGGTGGCTACACCTTC. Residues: CASKATGGDLGGYTF.

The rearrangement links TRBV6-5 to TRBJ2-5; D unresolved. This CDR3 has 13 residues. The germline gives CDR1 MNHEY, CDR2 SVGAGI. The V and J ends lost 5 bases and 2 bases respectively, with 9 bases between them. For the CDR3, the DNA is TGTGCCAGCAGTACGGACCTGCAAGAGACCCAGTACTTC. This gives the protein CASSTDLQETQYF.

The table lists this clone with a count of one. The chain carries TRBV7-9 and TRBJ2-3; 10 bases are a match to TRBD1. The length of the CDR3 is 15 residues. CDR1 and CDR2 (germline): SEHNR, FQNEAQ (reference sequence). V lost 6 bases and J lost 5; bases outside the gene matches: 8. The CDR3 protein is CASSYPGQGIDTQYF. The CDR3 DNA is TGTGCCAGCAGTTATCCGGGACAGGGGATAGATACGCAGTATTTT.

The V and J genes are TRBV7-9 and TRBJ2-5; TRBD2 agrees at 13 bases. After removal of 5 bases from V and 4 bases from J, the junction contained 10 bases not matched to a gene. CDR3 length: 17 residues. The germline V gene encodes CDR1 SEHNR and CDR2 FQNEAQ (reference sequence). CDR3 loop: CASSDYSGLAGRETQYF. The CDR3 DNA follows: TGTGCCAGCAGCGACTATTCGGGACTAGCGGGGAGAGAGACCCAGTACTTC.

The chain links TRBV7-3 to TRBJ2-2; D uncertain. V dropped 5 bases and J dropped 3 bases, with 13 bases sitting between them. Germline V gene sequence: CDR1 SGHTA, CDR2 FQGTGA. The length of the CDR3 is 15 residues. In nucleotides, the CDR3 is TGTGCCAGCAGCCCGCCGGGCCGCGACACCGGGGAGCTGTTTTTT. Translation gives CASSPPGRDTGELFF.

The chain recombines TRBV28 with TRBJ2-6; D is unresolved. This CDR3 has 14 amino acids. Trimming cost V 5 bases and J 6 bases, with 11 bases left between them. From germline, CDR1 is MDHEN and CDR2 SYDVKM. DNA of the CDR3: TGTGCCAGCAGTGCCGGTGGGGAGGCCAACGTCCTGACTTTC. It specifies CASSAGGEANVLTF.

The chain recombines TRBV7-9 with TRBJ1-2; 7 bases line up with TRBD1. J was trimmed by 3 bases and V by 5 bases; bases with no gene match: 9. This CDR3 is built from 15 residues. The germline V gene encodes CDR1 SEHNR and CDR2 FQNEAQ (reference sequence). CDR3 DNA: TGTGCCAGCAGCCGTACAGGGGACGTTTACTATGGCTACACCTTC. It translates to CASSRTGDVYYGYTF.

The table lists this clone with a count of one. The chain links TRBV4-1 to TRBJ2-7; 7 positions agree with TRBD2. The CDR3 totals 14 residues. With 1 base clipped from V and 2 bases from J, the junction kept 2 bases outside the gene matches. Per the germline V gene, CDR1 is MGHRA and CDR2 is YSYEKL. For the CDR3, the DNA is TGCGCCAGCAGCCAAGGGGAGGGTACCTACGAGCAGTACTTC. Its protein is CASSQGEGTYEQYF.

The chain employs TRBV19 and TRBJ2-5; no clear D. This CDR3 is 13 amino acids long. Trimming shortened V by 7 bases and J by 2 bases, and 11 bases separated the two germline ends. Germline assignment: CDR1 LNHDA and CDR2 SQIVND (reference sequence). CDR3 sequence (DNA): TGTGCCAGTACTGACGGAGAACAAGAGACCCAGTACTTC. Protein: CASTDGEQETQYF.

The CDR3 DNA reads TGTGCCAGCAGCGCTAGGACAGGGGACAATGAGCAGTTCTTC. It codes for CASSARTGDNEQFF. The V gene is TRBV9, the J gene TRBJ2-1; 9 bases map to TRBD1. Germline CDR1 reads SGDLS; CDR2 reads YYNGEE. The V and J ends lost 3 bases and 5 bases, in that order; junction bases with no gene match: 3. The CDR3 is made up of 14 amino acids.

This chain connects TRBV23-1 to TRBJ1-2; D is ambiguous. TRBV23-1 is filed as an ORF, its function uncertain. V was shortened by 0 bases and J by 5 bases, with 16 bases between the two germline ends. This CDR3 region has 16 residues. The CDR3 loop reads CASSQSESSLKYGYTF. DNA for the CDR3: TGCGCCAGCAGTCAATCGGAGTCTTCCCTCAAGTATGGCTACACCTTC.

This CDR3 is CASSYAGGSYNEQFF. CDR3 coding DNA: TGTGCCAGCAGTTATGCAGGGGGCTCCTACAATGAGCAGTTCTTC. The chain joins TRBV11-2 to TRBJ2-1; 7 nucleotides agree with TRBD1. Germline V CDR1 and CDR2: SGHAT, FQNNGV. The CDR3 is 15 residues long. Losses at the gene ends were 6 bases for V and 0 bases for J; bases not matched to a gene: 5.

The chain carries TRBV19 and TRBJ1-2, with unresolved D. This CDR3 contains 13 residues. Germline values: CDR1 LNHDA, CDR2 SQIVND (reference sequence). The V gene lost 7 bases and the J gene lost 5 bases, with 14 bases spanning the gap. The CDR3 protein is CASTAGGAYGYTF. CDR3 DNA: TGTGCCAGTACCGCGGGAGGAGCTTATGGCTACACCTTC. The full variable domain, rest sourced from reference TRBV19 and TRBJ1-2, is DGGITQSPKYLFRKEGQNVTLSCEQNLNHDAMYWYRQDPGQGLRLIYYSQIVNDFQKGDIAEGYSVSREKKESFPLTVTSAQKNPTAFYLCASTAGGAYGYTFGSGTRLTVV.

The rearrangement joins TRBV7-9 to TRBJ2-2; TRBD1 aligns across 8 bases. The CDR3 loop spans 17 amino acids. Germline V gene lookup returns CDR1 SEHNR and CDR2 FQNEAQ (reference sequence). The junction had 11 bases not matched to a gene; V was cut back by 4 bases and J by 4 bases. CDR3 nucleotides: TGTGCCAGCAGCTCAGAGCCAACAGGGGGAGGCACCGGGGAGCTGTTTTTT. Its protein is CASSSEPTGGGTGELFF. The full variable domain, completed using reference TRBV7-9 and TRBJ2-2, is DTGVSQNPRHKITKRGQNVTFRCDPISEHNRLYWYRQTLGQGPEFLTYFQNEAQLEKSRLLSDRFSAERPKGSFSTLEIQRTEQGDSAMYLCASSSEPTGGGTGELFFGEGSRLTVL.

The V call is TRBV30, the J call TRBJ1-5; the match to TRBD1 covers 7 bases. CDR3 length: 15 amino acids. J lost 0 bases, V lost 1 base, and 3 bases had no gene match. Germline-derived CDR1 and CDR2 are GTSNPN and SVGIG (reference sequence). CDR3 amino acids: CAWSGGTASNQPQHF. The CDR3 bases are TGTGCCTGGAGTGGCGGGACAGCTAGCAATCAGCCCCAGCATTTT.

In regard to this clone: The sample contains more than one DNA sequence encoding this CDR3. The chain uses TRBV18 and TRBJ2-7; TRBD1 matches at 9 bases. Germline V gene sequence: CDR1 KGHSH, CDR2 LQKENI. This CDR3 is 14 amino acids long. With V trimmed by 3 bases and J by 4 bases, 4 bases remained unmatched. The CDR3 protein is CASSPRDRVYEQYF. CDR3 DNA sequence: TGTGCCAGCTCACCTCGGGACAGGGTATACGAGCAGTACTTC.

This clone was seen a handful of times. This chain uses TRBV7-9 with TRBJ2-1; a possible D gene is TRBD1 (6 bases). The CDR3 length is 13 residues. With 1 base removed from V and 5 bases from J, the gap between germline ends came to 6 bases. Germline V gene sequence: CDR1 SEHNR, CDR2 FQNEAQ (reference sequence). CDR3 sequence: CASSLEGDNEQFF. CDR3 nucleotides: TGTGCCAGCAGCTTAGAGGGGGACAATGAGCAGTTCTTC. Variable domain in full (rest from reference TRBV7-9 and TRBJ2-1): DTGVSQNPRHKITKRGQNVTFRCDPISEHNRLYWYRQTLGQGPEFLTYFQNEAQLEKSRLLSDRFSAERPKGSFSTLEIQRTEQGDSAMYLCASSLEGDNEQFFGPGTRLTVL.

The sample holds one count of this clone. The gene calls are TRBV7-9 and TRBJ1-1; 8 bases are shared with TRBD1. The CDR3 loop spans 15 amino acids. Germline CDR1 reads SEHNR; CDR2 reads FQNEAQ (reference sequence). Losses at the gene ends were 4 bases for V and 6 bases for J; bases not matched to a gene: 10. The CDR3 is CASSSVGQGSPEAFF. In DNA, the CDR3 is TGTGCCAGCAGCTCCGTAGGACAGGGTAGCCCTGAAGCTTTCTTT.

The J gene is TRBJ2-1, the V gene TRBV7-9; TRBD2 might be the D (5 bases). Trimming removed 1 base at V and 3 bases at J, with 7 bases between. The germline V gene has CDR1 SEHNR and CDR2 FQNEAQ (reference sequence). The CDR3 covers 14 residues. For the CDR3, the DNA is TGTGCCAGCAGCTTAGAGACTAACTACAATGAGCAGTTCTTC. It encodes CASSLETNYNEQFF.

The CDR3 bases are TGTGCCAGCAGCAACGACGACTACGAGCAGTACTTC. This translates into CASSNDDYEQYF. V is TRBV5-6 and J is TRBJ2-7; D gene uncertain. V was cut by 4 bases and J by 3 bases, with 8 bases left in between. The V gene's germline CDR1 is SGHDT and CDR2 YYEEEE. CDR3 size: 12 residues.

The CDR3 reads CASSVVFDEQFF. The CDR3 nucleotides are TGTGCCAGCAGCGTAGTATTCGATGAGCAGTTCTTC. The rearrangement joins TRBV9 to TRBJ2-1; D remains ambiguous. Germline-derived CDR1 and CDR2 are SGDLS and YYNGEE. Deletions cut 0 bases from V and 8 bases from J, with 6 bases between. This CDR3 spans 12 amino acids.

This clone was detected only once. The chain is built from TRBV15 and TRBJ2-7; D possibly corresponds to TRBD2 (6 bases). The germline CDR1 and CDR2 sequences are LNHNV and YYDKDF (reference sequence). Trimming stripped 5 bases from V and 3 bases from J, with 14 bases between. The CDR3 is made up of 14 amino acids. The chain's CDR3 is CATSEEGTLYEQYF. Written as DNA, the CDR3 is TGTGCCACCAGCGAGGAGGGCACACTCTACGAGCAGTACTTC. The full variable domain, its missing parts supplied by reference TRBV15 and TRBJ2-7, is DAMVIQNPRYQVTQFGKPVTLSCSQTLNHNVMYWYQQKSSQAPKLLFHYYDKDFNNEADTPDNFQSRRPNTSFCFLDIRSPGLGDTAMYLCATSEEGTLYEQYFGPGTRLTVT.

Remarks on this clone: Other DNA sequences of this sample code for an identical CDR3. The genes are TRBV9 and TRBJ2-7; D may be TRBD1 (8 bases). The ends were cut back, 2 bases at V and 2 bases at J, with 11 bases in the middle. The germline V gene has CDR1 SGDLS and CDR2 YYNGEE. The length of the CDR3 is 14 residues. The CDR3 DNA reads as TGTGCCAGCAGCGTTACAGGGGGGGCCTACGAGCAGTACTTC. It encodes CASSVTGGAYEQYF.

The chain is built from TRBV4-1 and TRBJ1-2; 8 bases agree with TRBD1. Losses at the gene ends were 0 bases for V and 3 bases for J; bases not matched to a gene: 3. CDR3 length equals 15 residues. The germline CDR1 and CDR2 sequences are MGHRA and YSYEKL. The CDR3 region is CASSQDDRGDYGYTF. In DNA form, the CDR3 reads TGCGCCAGCAGCCAAGATGACAGGGGAGACTATGGCTACACCTTC.